The 22 T cell receptor beta chains below were found in one sample sequenced in a study of T cell responses to AZD1222 COVID-19 vaccine. Some clones are missing from TCRdb's copy, which holds only in-frame ones; the method was immunoSEQ multiplex PCR. The sample lists tens of thousands of clones, approximately 83% occurring once. Source: peripheral blood, taken on day 0 of AZD1222 vaccination. The source of these receptors is an adult in good health.

Written as DNA, the CDR3 is TGTGCCAGCAGTTCAGGACTAGCGGGGACCAATGAGCAGTTCTTC. It specifies CASSSGLAGTNEQFF. V gene TRBV6-5 combines with J gene TRBJ2-1; 12 nucleotides line up with TRBD2. V lost 4 bases, J lost 6 bases, and 4 bases stayed unmatched. The germline V gene has CDR1 MNHEY and CDR2 SVGAGI. The CDR3 spans 15 residues.

The chain links TRBV6-5 to TRBJ2-1; 11 positions match TRBD2. Germline loops: CDR1 MNHEY, CDR2 SVGAGI. Trimming cost V 2 bases and J 9 bases; bases outside gene matches: 9. The CDR3 runs to 16 residues. The CDR3 loop is CASSYASSGGRGEQFF. The CDR3 DNA sequence: TGTGCCAGCAGTTACGCCTCTAGCGGGGGGCGCGGTGAGCAGTTCTTC.

The genes are TRBV29-1 and TRBJ1-1; no firm D call. Trimming removed 4 bases at V and 5 bases at J, with 5 bases between. The CDR3 spans 10 residues. The germline V gene encodes CDR1 SQVTM and CDR2 ANQGSEA. The CDR3 region is CSVGVTEAFF. In nucleotides, the CDR3 is TGCAGCGTTGGGGTGACTGAAGCTTTCTTT.

CDR3 in DNA: TGTGCCAGCAGTTTAAGGACAGGGGGGGACACCATATATTTT. Protein product: CASSLRTGGDTIYF. J is TRBJ1-3 and V is TRBV28; 10 bases fit TRBD1. Germline V lookup: CDR1 MDHEN, CDR2 SYDVKM. The J segment lost 8 bases and the V segment lost 2 bases, leaving 3 bases of the junction unmatched. The CDR3 length is 14 residues.

The V gene is TRBV5-5, the J gene TRBJ1-6; TRBD1 matches at 7 bases. V trimming: 5 bases; J trimming: 10 bases; junction bases outside the gene matches: 15. CDR1 is SGHKS and CDR2 is YYEKEE in the germline V gene (reference sequence). CDR3 length: 16 amino acids. The CDR3 protein is CASRGVPGQLHSPLHF. Here the CDR3 DNA reads TGTGCCAGCAGAGGGGTACCGGGACAGTTACACTCACCCCTCCACTTT.

This chain joins TRBV4-1 and TRBJ2-1, with D perhaps matching TRBD2 (5 bases). The germline CDR1 and CDR2 sequences are MGHRA and YSYEKL. The CDR3 has 17 amino acids. V was clipped by 4 bases and J by 0 bases, with 16 bases between them. CDR3 residues: CASSLGKESSSYNEQFF. The CDR3, as DNA: TGCGCCAGCAGCCTCGGGAAGGAATCCTCCTCCTACAATGAGCAGTTCTTC.

The chain carries TRBV4-2 and TRBJ2-3; unclear D gene. Trimming removed 0 bases from V and 5 bases from J, with 12 bases in between. Germline CDR1 and CDR2: LGHNA and YNFKEQ. The CDR3 loop spans 15 amino acids. The CDR3 protein is CASSQEELVVDTQYF. In nucleotides, the CDR3 is TGTGCCAGCAGCCAAGAGGAGCTAGTCGTAGATACGCAGTATTTT.

The V call is TRBV23-1, the J call TRBJ2-3; D gene unclear. TRBV23-1 qualifies as an ORF whose function is uncertain. The CDR3 runs 12 residues. With 3 bases removed from V and 6 bases from J, the gap between germline ends came to 7 bases. The CDR3: CASSQGSDTQYF. The CDR3 DNA reads as TGCGCCAGCAGTCAGGGATCGGATACGCAGTATTTT.

The V call is TRBV2, the J call TRBJ1-6; 10 nucleotides align to TRBD1. Germline V gene sequence: CDR1 SNHLY, CDR2 FYNNEI. J was trimmed by 10 bases and V by 8 bases; bases with no gene match: 11. The CDR3 is 15 amino acids. Here the CDR3 DNA reads TGTGCCAGCGTACGAGTAGGGACAGGGGTCTCACCCCTCCACTTT. The encoded protein is CASVRVGTGVSPLHF.

V is TRBV28 and J is TRBJ2-6; possible D gene TRBD1, 6 bases. Germline CDR1 reads MDHEN; CDR2 reads SYDVKM. Trimming removed 2 bases from V and 4 bases from J, with 9 bases in between. The CDR3 runs to 15 residues. The CDR3 DNA is TGTGCCAGCAGTTTAACAGGGTCCGGGGCCAACGTCCTGACTTTC. Translation: CASSLTGSGANVLTF.

This clone was seen only a few times. The same CDR3 also results from other DNA sequences found in this sample. The genes are TRBV18 and TRBJ2-7; 7 nucleotides agree with TRBD1. In germline, CDR1 is KGHSH, CDR2 LQKENI. The CDR3 contains 12 residues. Trimming removed 1 base from V and 6 bases from J; junction bases left unmatched: 0. In nucleotides, the CDR3 is TGTGCCAGCTCACCACAGGGGGCCGAGCAGTACTTC. Its protein is CASSPQGAEQYF.

The chain recombines TRBV28 with TRBJ1-1; tentatively, D is TRBD1 (5 bases). This CDR3 region has 14 residues. Germline V gene lookup returns CDR1 MDHEN and CDR2 SYDVKM. Trimming left V 3 bases short and J 0 bases short, with 8 bases between. Here the CDR3 DNA reads TGTGCCAGCAGTTTGGCAGGGATGAACACTGAAGCTTTCTTT. Amino acid sequence: CASSLAGMNTEAFF.

The chain couples TRBV6-5 to TRBJ1-2; D remains ambiguous. Trimming removed 5 bases at V and 8 bases at J, with 21 bases between. There are 15 residues in the CDR3. Germline CDR1 and CDR2: MNHEY and SVGAGI. The CDR3 bases are TGTGCCAGCAGTCAAAACACAGAGGACCCGAGGGGCTACACCTTC. Its translation: CASSQNTEDPRGYTF.

The J gene is TRBJ1-2, the V gene TRBV6-5; D possibly corresponds to TRBD1 (6 bases). V was clipped by 4 bases and J by 4 bases, with 10 bases between them. The germline CDR1 and CDR2 sequences are MNHEY and SVGAGI. The CDR3 extends over 13 amino acids. The CDR3: CASSWEGGYGYTF. CDR3 bases: TGTGCCAGCAGTTGGGAGGGGGGCTATGGCTACACCTTC.

The CDR3 region has the DNA TGTGCCAGCAGCCTCCCGGACACTTTGAACACTGAAGCTTTCTTT. Translated: CASSLPDTLNTEAFF. The V gene is TRBV5-4, the J gene TRBJ1-1, with D perhaps matching TRBD1 (5 bases). Germline CDR1 reads SGHNT; CDR2 reads YYREEE (reference sequence). This CDR3 has 15 amino acids. Deletions cut 4 bases from V and 0 bases from J, with 13 bases between.

This chain connects TRBV7-9 to TRBJ2-1; 7 positions agree with TRBD2. CDR1 SEHNR and CDR2 FQNEAQ come from the germline V gene (reference sequence). The length of the CDR3 is 19 residues. The V and J ends lost 4 bases and 0 bases, in that order; junction bases with no gene match: 15. CDR3 amino acids: CASSSTRPKRGYSYNEQFF. The CDR3, as DNA: TGTGCCAGCAGCTCGACCCGCCCTAAGCGGGGATACTCCTACAATGAGCAGTTCTTC.

J is TRBJ2-1 and V is TRBV11-2; D possibly corresponds to TRBD2 (7 bases). The CDR3 totals 16 residues. Germline CDR1 is SGHAT and CDR2 is FQNNGV. Trimming left V 6 bases short and J 3 bases short, with 18 bases between. The CDR3 DNA is TGTGCCAGCAGAGAAGTCGCGGGGGCGTTCTACAATGAGCAGTTCTTC. Its protein is CASREVAGAFYNEQFF. Based on the CDR3 plus reference TRBV11-2 and TRBJ2-1, the full variable domain is EAGVAQSPRYKIIEKRQSVAFWCNPISGHATLYWYQQILGQGPKLLIQFQNNGVVDDSQLPKDRFSAERLKGVDSTLKIQPAKLEDSAVYLCASREVAGAFYNEQFFGPGTRLTVL.

The chain is built from TRBV24-1 and TRBJ2-1; 8 nucleotides agree with TRBD2. Looked up from germline, CDR1 is KGHDR and CDR2 is SFDVKD. After removal of 5 bases from V and 6 bases from J, the junction contained 2 bases not matched to a gene. The CDR3 spans 13 residues. The CDR3 nucleotides are TGTGCCACCAGTGCTGGGACTAGCAATGAGCAGTTCTTC. Translating gives CATSAGTSNEQFF.

This clone is a singleton in its sample. The J gene is TRBJ1-1, the V gene TRBV5-4; D remains unclear. In germline, CDR1 is SGHNT, CDR2 YYREEE (reference sequence). V dropped 2 bases and J dropped 2 bases, with 13 bases sitting between them. The CDR3 covers 15 residues. The CDR3 bases are TGTGCCAGCAGCTTCGAAATGCAGGAAAACACTGAAGCTTTCTTT. This gives the protein CASSFEMQENTEAFF.

This chain links TRBV5-6 with TRBJ2-1; TRBD1 is a possible D gene (6 bases). The CDR3 sequence is 17 residues long. Trimming took off 0 bases at V and 3 bases at J, with 16 bases between the two ends. From germline, CDR1 is SGHDT and CDR2 YYEEEE. The CDR3 DNA reads TGTGCCAGCAGCTTGGGGTCTAGCTACAGGGTCTACAATGAGCAGTTCTTC. Translating it yields CASSLGSSYRVYNEQFF.

This chain uses TRBV24-1 with TRBJ2-2; 7 bases line up with TRBD2. CDR1 is KGHDR, CDR2 SFDVKD, per germline. V dropped 7 bases and J dropped 0; count of bases not matched to a gene: 7. There are 16 residues in the CDR3. The CDR3 sequence: CATRLIGGTNTGELFF. The CDR3 DNA is TGTGCCACCAGGCTCATCGGGGGGACGAACACCGGGGAGCTGTTTTTT.

The gene calls are TRBV6-5 and TRBJ2-7, with a possible D match to TRBD1 (6 bases). V was clipped by 2 bases and J by 1 base, with 9 bases between them. Germline assignment: CDR1 MNHEY and CDR2 SVGAGI. CDR3 size: 14 residues. CDR3 DNA sequence: TGTGCCAGCAGTTACCGAGGACAGTCCTACGAGCAGTACTTC. Translation gives CASSYRGQSYEQYF.